This T cell receptor beta chain was sequenced for a study of technical replicates of blood from a handful of donors. Produced via immunoSEQ multiplex PCR; TCRdb's table is partial and in-frame only. The table records 76,000 or so clones, about 91% of them present only once. V lost 5 bases and J lost 2, with 4 bases in between. This CDR3 contains 11 residues. Germline CDR1 reads MNHNS; CDR2 reads SASEGT. The V call is TRBV6-1, the J call TRBJ2-7, with D unresolved. The sample comprised T cells isolated from PBMCs. This TCR came from a human donor in good health. The CDR3, as DNA: TGTGCCAGCAGTTCCGCCTACGAGCAGTACTTC. This translates into CASSSAYEQYF.